These 27 T cell receptor beta chains came from one sample sequenced in a study of memory CD4+ T cells and cytomegalovirus serostatus (dated by TCRdb to between 2018 and 2021). The library was prepared using the immunoSEQ multiplex PCR assay. This immuneACCESS table, as held by TCRdb, lists in-frame sequences with V and J called but not all clones. Of the missing ones, under half trace to an unresolved V gene in checked studies; the others have no known cause. This sample gives roughly 84,000 clones in total; around 80% of them show up just once. Around 0.75% of the sample is taken by the ten largest. Single viable CD3+CD4+CD8-CD45RO+ cells were sorted as memory CD4+ T cells on a FACSAria II. The source material was memory CD4+ T cells from blood. The receptors derive from an adult in good health and CMV-seronegative.

This clone came up a few times. The CDR3: CASSFSEYEQYF. For the CDR3, the DNA is TGTGCCAGCAGCTTTTCCGAGTACGAGCAGTACTTC. This rearrangement joins TRBV7-2 to TRBJ2-7; D call uncertain. With 3 bases removed from V and 4 bases from J, the gap between germline ends came to 7 bases. CDR1 and CDR2 (germline): SGHTA, FQGNSA. The CDR3 is 12 residues long.

This chain uses TRBV30 with TRBJ1-3; D unresolved. The ends were cut back, 3 bases at V and 4 bases at J, with 4 bases in the middle. The CDR3 has 11 residues. In germline, CDR1 is GTSNPN, CDR2 SVGIG (reference sequence). The CDR3 loop is CAWRAGNTIYF. The CDR3 nucleotides are TGTGCCTGGAGAGCAGGAAACACCATATATTTT. The full variable domain, its missing parts supplied by reference TRBV30 and TRBJ1-3, is SQTIHQWPATLVQPVGSPLSLECTVEGTSNPNLYWYRQAAGRGLQLLFYSVGIGQISSEVPQNLSASRPQDRQFILSSKKLLLSDSGFYLCAWRAGNTIYFGEGSWLTVV.

This clone was observed a single time. The J gene is TRBJ2-2, the V gene TRBV7-6; no firm D call. V lost 0 bases and J 0 bases, leaving 8 bases between the germline ends. CDR1 is SGHVS and CDR2 is FNYEAQ in the germline V gene. This CDR3 has 16 amino acids. The CDR3 DNA sequence: TGTGCCAGCAGCTTAGCGTCGGGTTCGAACACCGGGGAGCTGTTTTTT. Its protein is CASSLASGSNTGELFF.

This clone was detected a few times. The gene calls are TRBV5-8 and TRBJ1-1; D uncertain. CDR3 length: 17 amino acids. Germline values: CDR1 SGHTS, CDR2 YDEGEE. V was pared by 4 bases and J by 7 bases, with 26 bases between. This CDR3 is CASSLRPTGLVPYEAFF. CDR3 sequence (DNA): TGTGCCAGCAGCCTACGACCTACGGGGTTAGTCCCATATGAAGCTTTCTTT.

The chain is built from TRBV11-3 and TRBJ1-2; no reliable D call. The CDR3 sequence is 13 residues long. Trimming stripped 5 bases from V and 3 bases from J, with 10 bases between. Germline assignment: CDR1 SGHNT and CDR2 YENEEA. The CDR3 DNA sequence: TGTGCCAGCAGCAACGGGAAGCACTATGGCTACACCTTC. Translating it yields CASSNGKHYGYTF.

The chain is built from TRBV7-2 and TRBJ2-7; no reliable D call. The ends were cut back, 5 bases at V and 5 bases at J, with 13 bases in the middle. CDR1 is SGHTA and CDR2 is FQGNSA in the germline V gene. This CDR3 has 13 amino acids. The CDR3 here is CASSPGWWDEQYF. The DNA of the CDR3 is TGTGCCAGCAGCCCAGGTTGGTGGGACGAGCAGTACTTC.

The CDR3 DNA is TGTGCCAGCAGTGAATACAGCGGACAGGGGATTTCACCCCTCCACTTT. Encoded protein: CASSEYSGQGISPLHF. The genes are TRBV25-1 and TRBJ1-6; 9 bases are a match to TRBD1. Germline V lookup: CDR1 MGHDK, CDR2 SYGVNS. The J segment lost 9 bases and the V segment lost 0 bases, leaving 6 bases of the junction unmatched. The CDR3 runs 16 residues.

The J gene is TRBJ1-1, the V gene TRBV28; 8 nucleotides line up with TRBD1. The trim removed 4 bases at V and 5 bases at J, leaving 9 bases unmatched. The CDR3 length is 15 residues. Per the germline V gene, CDR1 is MDHEN and CDR2 is SYDVKM. For the CDR3, the DNA is TGTGCCAGCAGTTCCCCACAGGGGGAGCGGACTGAAGCTTTCTTT. This translates into CASSSPQGERTEAFF.

This chain joins TRBV7-2 and TRBJ1-1; D gene uncertain. The germline gives CDR1 SGHTA, CDR2 FQGNSA. V dropped 0 bases and J dropped 6 bases, with 17 bases sitting between them. The CDR3 covers 16 residues. CDR3 nucleotides: TGTGCCAGCAGCTTAGCGTTGGCATACCCGCGCCCTGAAGCTTTCTTT. Its translation: CASSLALAYPRPEAFF.

This clone showed up just once. Additional DNA sequences in this sample encode the identical CDR3. V usage is TRBV7-3 and J usage is TRBJ1-1; D remains ambiguous. V was clipped by 5 bases and J by 0 bases, with 7 bases between them. This CDR3 spans 13 amino acids. Germline CDR1 and CDR2: SGHTA and FQGTGA. CDR3 DNA sequence: TGTGCCAGCAGCAGAGGGATGAACACTGAAGCTTTCTTT. Its translation: CASSRGMNTEAFF.

V is TRBV19 and J is TRBJ2-1; D possibly corresponds to TRBD1 (5 bases). Trimming stripped 4 bases from V and 2 bases from J, with 9 bases between. This CDR3 spans 14 amino acids. Germline CDR1 and CDR2: LNHDA and SQIVND (reference sequence). For the CDR3, the DNA is TGTGCCAGTAGTACAGGGATGGCCTACAATGAGCAGTTCTTC. Its protein is CASSTGMAYNEQFF.

Here the CDR3 DNA reads TGTGCCAGCTCCCAACTTTCTATGAACACTGAAGCTTTCTTT. Protein: CASSQLSMNTEAFF. The chain is built from TRBV9 and TRBJ1-1; D is ambiguous. V lost 7 bases to trimming and J lost 0 bases, with 13 bases between them. In germline, CDR1 is SGDLS, CDR2 YYNGEE. The CDR3 is 14 amino acids.

This chain links TRBV7-6 with TRBJ1-2; 12 bases line up with TRBD1. Germline-derived CDR1 and CDR2 are SGHVS and FNYEAQ. The V segment lost 5 bases and the J segment 4 bases; nucleotides outside the gene matches: 14. There are 18 residues in the CDR3. CDR3 loop: CASSPTSGTGGAGYGYTF. DNA for the CDR3: TGTGCCAGCAGCCCTACTTCCGGGACAGGGGGCGCGGGCTATGGCTACACCTTC.

This clone was recorded only once. The gene calls are TRBV6-5 and TRBJ1-6; unclear D gene. The germline V and J ends were trimmed by 6 bases and 5 bases, with 8 bases remaining between them. Germline V gene lookup returns CDR1 MNHEY and CDR2 SVGAGI. The CDR3 extends over 13 amino acids. The CDR3 sequence is CASSPNHNSPLHF. CDR3 in DNA: TGTGCCAGCAGCCCCAATCATAATTCACCCCTCCACTTT.

V usage is TRBV6-5 and J usage is TRBJ1-6; D remains ambiguous. CDR1 and CDR2 from the germline V gene are MNHEY and SVGAGI. The ends were cut back, 5 bases at V and 8 bases at J, with 10 bases in the middle. This CDR3 spans 13 amino acids. The CDR3 sequence: CASSKHRDSPLHF. In DNA form, the CDR3 reads TGTGCCAGCAGTAAACACCGGGATTCACCCCTCCACTTT.

This clone was observed a few times. The chain carries TRBV2 and TRBJ2-7; weak D call: TRBD2 (5 bases). With 4 bases removed from V and 4 bases from J, the gap between germline ends came to 8 bases. The CDR3 runs 12 residues. Germline assignment: CDR1 SNHLY and CDR2 FYNNEI. The CDR3 coding sequence is TGTGCCAGCAGTGGTTCGGGGTACGAGCAGTACTTC. This translates into CASSGSGYEQYF.

The rearrangement uses TRBV4-2 and TRBJ2-2; TRBD1 or TRBD2 may be the D gene (6 bases each). The V end lost 0 bases, the J end lost 6 bases, and 14 bases lay between the germline ends. Germline V CDR1 and CDR2: LGHNA, YNFKEQ. CDR3 size: 16 residues. The CDR3 DNA is TGTGCCAGCAGCCAAGAGGGGGGCCAGCCGCCCGGGGAGCTGTTTTTT. Translation: CASSQEGGQPPGELFF.

V is TRBV19 and J is TRBJ2-3; maybe TRBD2 (6 bases). The CDR3 covers 15 residues. V was cut by 1 base and J by 2 bases, with 10 bases left in between. Per germline, CDR1 LNHDA and CDR2 SQIVND (reference sequence). CDR3 nucleotides: TGTGCCAGTAGTATAGCGGGAGACATCACAGATACGCAGTATTTT. It translates to CASSIAGDITDTQYF. Combining the CDR3 with reference TRBV19 and TRBJ2-3 gives the whole variable domain DGGITQSPKYLFRKEGQNVTLSCEQNLNHDAMYWYRQDPGQGLRLIYYSQIVNDFQKGDIAEGYSVSREKKESFPLTVTSAQKNPTAFYLCASSIAGDITDTQYFGPGTRLTVL.

This clone is categorized as medium-sized. The gene calls are TRBV7-3 and TRBJ2-7; 8 bases are shared with TRBD1. Trimming took 2 bases from V and 6 from J; bases not matched to a gene: 6. The CDR3 has 14 amino acids. The germline V gene has CDR1 SGHTA and CDR2 FQGTGA. As DNA, the CDR3 is TGTGCCAGCAGCTTATTTGGGCAGGGGGCCGAGCAGTACTTC. Protein sequence: CASSLFGQGAEQYF.

Written as DNA, the CDR3 is TGTGCCAGCTCCCTCGGGACAGGGTATAATGGCTACACCTTC. Amino acid sequence: CASSLGTGYNGYTF. This sequence joins TRBV18 and TRBJ1-2; TRBD1 aligns across 9 bases. Germline loops: CDR1 KGHSH, CDR2 LQKENI. V dropped 6 bases and J dropped 6; count of bases not matched to a gene: 8. This CDR3 is built from 14 residues.

The rearrangement joins TRBV7-8 to TRBJ1-4; D is possibly TRBD1 (5 bases). The CDR3 consists of 15 residues. Between the trimmed V and J ends, which lost 1 base and 3 bases, there was a span of 9 bases. The germline V gene has CDR1 SGHVS and CDR2 FQNEAQ. The CDR3: CASSLGDSSNEKLFF. In DNA form, the CDR3 reads TGTGCCAGCAGCTTAGGTGACAGTTCTAATGAAAAACTGTTTTTT.

This CDR3 reads CASSSHRGHYEQYF. As DNA, the CDR3 is TGTGCCAGCAGCTCCCACAGGGGGCACTACGAGCAGTACTTC. The chain couples TRBV7-2 to TRBJ2-7; TRBD1 matches at 9 bases. CDR1 is SGHTA, CDR2 FQGNSA, per germline. J gave up 3 bases and V 4 bases, and 4 bases lay outside the gene matches. This CDR3 has 14 amino acids.

The V call is TRBV2, the J call TRBJ2-2; D remains unclear. The germline V and J ends were trimmed by 6 bases and 3 bases, with 8 bases remaining between them. CDR3 length: 13 residues. Germline V gives CDR1 SNHLY, CDR2 FYNNEI. The CDR3 here is CASRELYTGELFF. CDR3 nucleotide sequence: TGTGCCAGCAGAGAGCTGTACACCGGGGAGCTGTTTTTT.

The chain uses TRBV11-2 and TRBJ1-5; D is perhaps TRBD1 (5 bases). CDR3 length: 15 amino acids. Germline values: CDR1 SGHAT, CDR2 FQNNGV. V lost 0 bases and J lost 3, with 9 bases in between. The CDR3, as DNA: TGTGCCAGCAGCTTAGATCACAGGTCCAATCAGCCCCAGCATTTT. Its protein product is CASSLDHRSNQPQHF. Supplemented by reference TRBV11-2 and TRBJ1-5, the full variable domain reads EAGVAQSPRYKIIEKRQSVAFWCNPISGHATLYWYQQILGQGPKLLIQFQNNGVVDDSQLPKDRFSAERLKGVDSTLKIQPAKLEDSAVYLCASSLDHRSNQPQHFGDGTRLSIL.

CDR3 region: CASSTLRGGGENIQYF. The CDR3 region has the DNA TGTGCCAGCAGCACCCTGAGGGGAGGAGGGGAAAACATTCAGTACTTC. The rearrangement uses TRBV9 and TRBJ2-4; TRBD2 might be the D (6 bases). Germline V CDR1 and CDR2: SGDLS, YYNGEE. The CDR3 has 16 amino acids. Trimming took 4 bases from V and 5 from J, leaving 19 bases between them. Full variable domain (missing parts from reference TRBV9 and TRBJ2-4): DSGVTQTPKHLITATGQRVTLRCSPRSGDLSVYWYQQSLDQGLQFLIQYYNGEERAKGNILERFSAQQFPDLHSELNLSSLELGDSALYFCASSTLRGGGENIQYFGAGTRLSVL.

This chain joins TRBV4-3 and TRBJ1-2; TRBD1 matches 7 bases. Germline CDR1 and CDR2: LGHNA and YSLEER. The CDR3 is made up of 15 amino acids. V was clipped by 6 bases and J by 6 bases; unmatched bases: 13. For the CDR3, the DNA is TGCGCCAGCAGACAAAGTTTGACAGGGAGAAATGGCTACACCTTC. Protein sequence: CASRQSLTGRNGYTF.

The CDR3 spells CASSQNRGSYEQYF. As DNA, the CDR3 is TGTGCCAGTAGCCAAAACAGGGGCTCCTACGAGCAGTACTTC. The chain uses TRBV19 and TRBJ2-7; the match to TRBD1 covers 7 bases. The V and J ends lost 6 bases and 0 bases, in that order; junction bases with no gene match: 5. Germline CDR1 reads LNHDA; CDR2 reads SQIVND (reference sequence). The CDR3 sequence is 14 residues long.